The TCR beta chain under discussion was sequenced for a study of T cells expressing NK-cell markers. For TCR beta, cDNA was produced by 5'RACE template switching with UMIs. After re-calling the 5' RACE reads, TCRdb lists one entry per CDR3 protein, DNA absent. This sample's table reports a few hundred thousand distinct CDR3 sequences. The CDR3 extends over 15 amino acids. From germline, CDR1 is MGHDK and CDR2 SYGVNS. Sequencing input: blood T cells: a sorted CD56 or NKG2C T cell subset, CD4+ or CD8+ T cells, or bulk PBMC T cells (not recorded which). The rearrangement uses TRBV25-1 and TRBJ1-1; the D call from TCRdb, TRBD1, cannot be confirmed without DNA. This TCR came from a man aged 18 to 29 in good health. The CDR3: CASTPSGQMNTEAFF. The complete variable domain, with remaining parts taken from reference TRBV25-1 and TRBJ1-1, reads EADIYQTPRYLVIGTGKKITLECSQTMGHDKMYWYQQDPGMELHLIHYSYGVNSTEKGDLSSESTVSRIRTEHFPLTLESARPSHTSQYLCASTPSGQMNTEAFFGQGTRLTVV.